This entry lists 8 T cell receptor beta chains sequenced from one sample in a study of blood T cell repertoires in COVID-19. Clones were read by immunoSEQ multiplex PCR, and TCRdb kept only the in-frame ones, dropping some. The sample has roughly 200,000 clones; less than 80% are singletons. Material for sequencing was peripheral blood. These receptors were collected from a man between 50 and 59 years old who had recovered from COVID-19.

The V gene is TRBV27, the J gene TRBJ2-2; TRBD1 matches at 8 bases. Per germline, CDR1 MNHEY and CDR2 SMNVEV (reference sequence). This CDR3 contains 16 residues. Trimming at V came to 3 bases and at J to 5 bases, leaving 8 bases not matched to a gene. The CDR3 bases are TGTGCCAGCAGTTTGACGGACAGGGTTGGAACCGGGGAGCTGTTTTTT. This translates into CASSLTDRVGTGELFF.

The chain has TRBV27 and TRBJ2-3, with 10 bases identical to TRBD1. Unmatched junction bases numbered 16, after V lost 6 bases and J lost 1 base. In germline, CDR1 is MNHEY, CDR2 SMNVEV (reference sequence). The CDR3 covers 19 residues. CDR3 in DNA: TGTGCCAGCAGCCTCTCCATGGCCGGACAGGGGGATGGCACAGATACGCAGTATTTT. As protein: CASSLSMAGQGDGTDTQYF.

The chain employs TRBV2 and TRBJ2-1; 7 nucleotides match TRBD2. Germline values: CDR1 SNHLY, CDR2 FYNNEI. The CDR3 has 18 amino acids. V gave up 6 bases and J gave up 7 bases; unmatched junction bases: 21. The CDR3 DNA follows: TGTGCCAGCAGGGGCCCGGGGGATGGGCGGGAGAGTTTAAATGAGCAGTTCTTC. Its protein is CASRGPGDGRESLNEQFF.

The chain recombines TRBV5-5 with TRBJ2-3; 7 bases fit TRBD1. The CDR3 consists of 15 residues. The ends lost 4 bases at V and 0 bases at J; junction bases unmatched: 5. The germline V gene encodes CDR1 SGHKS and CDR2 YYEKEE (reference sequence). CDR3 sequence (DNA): TGTGCCAGCAGCCCTGGGACAGCTAGCACAGATACGCAGTATTTT. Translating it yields CASSPGTASTDTQYF. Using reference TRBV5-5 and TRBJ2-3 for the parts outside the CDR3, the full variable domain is DAGVTQSPTHLIKTRGQQVTLRCSPISGHKSVSWYQQVLGQGPQFIFQYYEKEERGRGNFPDRFSARQFPNYSSELNVNALLLGDSALYLCASSPGTASTDTQYFGPGTRLTVL.

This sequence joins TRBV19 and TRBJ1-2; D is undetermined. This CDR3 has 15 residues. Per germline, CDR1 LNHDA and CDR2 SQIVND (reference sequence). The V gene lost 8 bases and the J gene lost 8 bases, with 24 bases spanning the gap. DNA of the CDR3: TGTGCCAGTGCCAATGGAGATCCTATTAGGAGGGGCTACACCTTC. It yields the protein CASANGDPIRRGYTF.

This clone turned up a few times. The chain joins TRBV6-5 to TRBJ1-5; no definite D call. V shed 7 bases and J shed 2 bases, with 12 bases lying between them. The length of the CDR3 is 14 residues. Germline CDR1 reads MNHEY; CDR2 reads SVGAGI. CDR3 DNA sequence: TGTGCCAGCACGGCGGTGAGCGGCAATCAGCCCCAGCATTTT. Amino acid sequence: CASTAVSGNQPQHF.

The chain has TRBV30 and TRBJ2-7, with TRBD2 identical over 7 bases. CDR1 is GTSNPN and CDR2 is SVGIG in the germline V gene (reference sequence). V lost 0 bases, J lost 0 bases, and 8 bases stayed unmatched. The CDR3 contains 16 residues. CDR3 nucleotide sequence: TGTGCCTGGAGTGTAAGCGGCGGGAGTTACTCCTACGAGCAGTACTTC. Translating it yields CAWSVSGGSYSYEQYF.

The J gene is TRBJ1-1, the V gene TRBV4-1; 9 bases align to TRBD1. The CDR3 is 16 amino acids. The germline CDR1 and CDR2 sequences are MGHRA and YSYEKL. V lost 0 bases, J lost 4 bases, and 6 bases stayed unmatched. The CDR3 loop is CASSQERGQGITEAFF. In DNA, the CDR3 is TGCGCCAGCAGCCAAGAAAGAGGACAGGGGATCACTGAAGCTTTCTTT.